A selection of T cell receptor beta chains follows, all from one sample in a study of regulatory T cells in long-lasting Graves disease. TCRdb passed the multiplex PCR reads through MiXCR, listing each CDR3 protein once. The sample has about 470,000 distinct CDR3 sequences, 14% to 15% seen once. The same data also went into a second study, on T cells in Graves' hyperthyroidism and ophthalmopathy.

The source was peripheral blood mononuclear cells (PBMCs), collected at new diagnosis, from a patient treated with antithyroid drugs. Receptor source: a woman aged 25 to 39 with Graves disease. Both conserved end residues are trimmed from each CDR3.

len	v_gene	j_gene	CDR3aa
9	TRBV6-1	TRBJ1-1	ASGGQSGAF
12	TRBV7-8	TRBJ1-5	ASTLRGRNQPQH
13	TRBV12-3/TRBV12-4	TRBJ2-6	ASSVRGGGANVLT
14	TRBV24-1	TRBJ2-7	ATAPRAAAPSDEQY
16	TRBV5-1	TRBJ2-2	ASSPRPAGGANTGELF
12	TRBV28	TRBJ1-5	ASSSPSQGQPQH
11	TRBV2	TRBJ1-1	ATRQAPNTEAF
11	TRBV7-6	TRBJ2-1	ASSTTGGGEQF
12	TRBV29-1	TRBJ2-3	SVDPGLATDTQY
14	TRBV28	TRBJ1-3	ASSLSGRFSGNTIY
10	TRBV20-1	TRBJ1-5	SASGGSQPQH
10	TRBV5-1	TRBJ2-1	ASSWGRGPWF
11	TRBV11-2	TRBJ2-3	ASSLDQGRTQY
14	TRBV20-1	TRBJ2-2	SARDLSSGHTGELF
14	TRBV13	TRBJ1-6	ASSLDASSHNSPLH